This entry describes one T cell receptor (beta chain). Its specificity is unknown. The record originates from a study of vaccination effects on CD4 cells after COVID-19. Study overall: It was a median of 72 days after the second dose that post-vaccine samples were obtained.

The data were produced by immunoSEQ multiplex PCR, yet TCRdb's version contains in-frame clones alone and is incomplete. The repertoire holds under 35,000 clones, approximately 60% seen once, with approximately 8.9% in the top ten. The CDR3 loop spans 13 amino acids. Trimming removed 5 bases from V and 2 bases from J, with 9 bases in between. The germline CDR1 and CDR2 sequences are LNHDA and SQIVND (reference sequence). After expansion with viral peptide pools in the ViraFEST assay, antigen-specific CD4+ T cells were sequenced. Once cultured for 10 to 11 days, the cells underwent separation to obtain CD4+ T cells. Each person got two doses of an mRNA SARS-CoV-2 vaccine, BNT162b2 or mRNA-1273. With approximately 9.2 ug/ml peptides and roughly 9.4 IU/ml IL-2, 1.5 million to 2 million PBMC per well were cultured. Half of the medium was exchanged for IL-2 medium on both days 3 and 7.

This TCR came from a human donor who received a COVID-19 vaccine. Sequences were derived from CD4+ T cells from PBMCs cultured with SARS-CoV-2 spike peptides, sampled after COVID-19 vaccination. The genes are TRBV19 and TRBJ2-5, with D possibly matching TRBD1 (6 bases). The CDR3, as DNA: TGTGCCAGTAGTCGGGACACTCAAGAGACCCAGTACTTC. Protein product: CASSRDTQETQYF.